The 11 T cell receptor beta chains listed next were all sequenced from one sample in a study of T-cell memory formation after mild COVID-19 (dated by TCRdb to 2020 to 2022). The library came from 5' RACE. The sequencing machine was an Illumina NovaSeq 6000. TCRdb handled the public reads itself, with Q25 trimming in fastp and clone calling in MiXCR, and kept productive beta chains. When rows share a CDR3 protein, they turn into one entry using the most common DNA and genes. The sample includes almost 550,000 distinct CDR3 sequences, with around 21% observed a single time. Approximately 12% of the sample is held by the ten biggest clonotypes. Sequenced sample: PBMCs or a T cell subset sorted from them (not recorded which). These receptors all come from an adult woman who had mild COVID-19 (a few samples of this study predate the infection). The sample titles of this study are shuffled in the database, so cell type and time point are left out; the donor was told from shared clones.

V gene TRBV7-9 combines with J gene TRBJ2-7, with D perhaps given as TRBD1 or TRBD2 (5 bases each). Looked up from germline, CDR1 is SEHNR and CDR2 is FQNEAQ (reference sequence). Trimming took 1 base from V and 6 from J, leaving 13 bases between them. The CDR3 sequence is 14 residues long. The DNA of the CDR3 is TGTGCCAGCAGCTTAGGGGCAGGGACGACCGAGCAGTACTTC. Translated, it gives CASSLGAGTTEQYF.

The gene calls are TRBV7-9 and TRBJ2-7; D possibly matches TRBD1 or TRBD2 (5 bases each). V gave up 5 bases and J gave up 6 bases, with 20 bases separating them. The CDR3 has 15 residues. Germline-derived CDR1 and CDR2 are SEHNR and FQNEAQ (reference sequence). The CDR3 coding sequence is TGTGCCAGCAGCCCGACCCTCGGGGACCGATCCGAGCAGTACTTC. This sequence encodes CASSPTLGDRSEQYF.

This sequence joins TRBV4-1 and TRBJ1-2, with 7 bases that match TRBD1. J gave up 8 bases and V 0 bases, and 9 bases lay outside the gene matches. The CDR3 loop spans 15 amino acids. CDR1 is MGHRA, CDR2 YSYEKL, per germline. The CDR3 DNA is TGCGCCAGCAGCCAAGAATGGACAGGCCTTGGGGGCTACACCTTC. This translates into CASSQEWTGLGGYTF.

In this sample, this clonotype turned up a few times. The chain combines TRBV29-1 with TRBJ2-7, with 10 positions matching TRBD2. The CDR3 is 14 amino acids. The germline V gene encodes CDR1 SQVTM and CDR2 ANQGSEA. V dropped 7 bases and J dropped 4; count of bases not matched to a gene: 10. The CDR3 DNA is TGCAGCGGTTTAGTAGCGGGAGGAGGATACGAGCAGTACTTC. It codes for CSGLVAGGGYEQYF.

The chain employs TRBV4-1 and TRBJ2-7; maybe TRBD1 (6 bases). Trimming took off 0 bases at V and 0 bases at J, with 15 bases between the two ends. From germline, CDR1 is MGHRA and CDR2 YSYEKL. This CDR3 region has 17 residues. CDR3 protein: CASSQDGIGQTSYEQYF. The CDR3 region has the DNA TGCGCCAGCAGCCAAGACGGCATCGGACAGACCTCCTACGAGCAGTACTTC.

The chain links TRBV5-1 to TRBJ1-1, with D possibly being TRBD1 (5 bases). Germline assignment: CDR1 SGHRS and CDR2 YFSETQ. V was pared by 2 bases and J by 6 bases, with 14 bases between. This CDR3 region has 14 residues. The CDR3 here is CASSFTGRDAEAFF. The CDR3 bases are TGCGCCAGCAGCTTCACGGGGAGGGACGCTGAAGCTTTCTTT.

This clonotype occurred many times. The rearrangement uses TRBV28 and TRBJ2-3; 11 positions agree with TRBD1. V was clipped by 7 bases and J by 1 base; unmatched bases: 4. This CDR3 has 15 residues. Germline V lookup: CDR1 MDHEN, CDR2 SYDVKM. The CDR3 is CASIMDRGRTDTQYF. CDR3 DNA sequence: TGTGCCAGCATCATGGACAGGGGGCGCACAGATACGCAGTATTTT.

V and J are TRBV6-1 and TRBJ2-5; no clear D gene. This CDR3 has 14 residues. Germline loops: CDR1 MNHNS, CDR2 SASEGT. Trimming shortened V by 7 bases and J by 6 bases, and 18 bases separated the two germline ends. CDR3 loop: CASTSMGLRKTQYF. In nucleotides, the CDR3 is TGTGCCAGCACTTCTATGGGGTTGCGGAAGACCCAGTACTTC.

This clonotype came up many times. This chain uses TRBV7-8 with TRBJ2-7; TRBD1 is a possible D gene (6 bases). V was trimmed by 5 bases and J by 1 base, leaving 12 bases between them. This CDR3 comprises 14 residues. In germline, CDR1 is SGHVS, CDR2 FQNEAQ. The CDR3 sequence: CASSPHRESYEQYF. The CDR3 region has the DNA TGTGCCAGCAGCCCGCACAGGGAATCCTACGAGCAGTACTTC.

In its sample, this clonotype was seen a few times. V gene TRBV5-6 combines with J gene TRBJ1-6; D is uncertain. CDR3 length: 15 amino acids. The V end lost 1 base, the J end lost 6 bases, and 11 bases lay between the germline ends. CDR1 and CDR2 (germline): SGHDT, YYEEEE. The CDR3 coding sequence is TGTGCCAGCAGCTTGCCCGGGATCCCTAATTCACCCCTCCACTTT. This gives the protein CASSLPGIPNSPLHF. Complete variable domain (other parts from reference TRBV5-6 and TRBJ1-6): DAGVTQSPTHLIKTRGQQVTLRCSPKSGHDTVSWYQQALGQGPQFIFQYYEEEERQRGNFPDRFSGHQFPNYSSELNVNALLLGDSALYLCASSLPGIPNSPLHFGNGTRLTVT.

The chain is built from TRBV20-1 and TRBJ1-1; TRBD1 agrees at 9 bases. The CDR3 loop spans 15 amino acids. CDR1 DFQATT and CDR2 SNEGSKA come from the germline V gene (reference sequence). CDR3 region: CTNKDRGGVNTEAFF. CDR3 nucleotide sequence: TGCACCAACAAGGACAGGGGCGGGGTGAACACTGAAGCTTTCTTT.